The 30 T cell receptor beta chains listed next were all sequenced from one sample in a study of T cell repertoires in cytomegalovirus infection (dated 2019 in TCRdb). This specimen's treatment or condition label, per the study, means: in vitro stimulation with specific CMV peptide epitopes to enrich CMV-specific T cells. The sample was run on an Illumina HiSeq 1500. TCRdb took the public reads, trimmed them with fastp at Q25, ran MiXCR for clone calling and kept in-frame beta chains. Rows are combined by CDR3 protein, so each entry shows the most common genes and DNA. A total of about 920,000 distinct CDR3 sequences appear in this sample, around a third of them only once. Roughly 13% of the sample is held by the ten biggest clonotypes. These receptors lack a known antigen. The sample here was cultured CD8+ T cells from PBMCs, taken from culture after CMV antigen stimulation. These receptors originate from a human donor in good health (CMV status not recorded). Some clones in this sample may be carry-over from other donors' samples.

V gene TRBV10-3 combines with J gene TRBJ2-7, with 7 nucleotides matching TRBD1. Unmatched junction bases numbered 12, after V lost 7 bases and J lost 6 bases. This CDR3 spans 14 amino acids. Germline V gene lookup returns CDR1 ENHRY and CDR2 SYGVKD. CDR3: CAITKTGPLGEQYF. The CDR3 bases are TGTGCCATCACCAAGACAGGGCCGCTTGGCGAGCAGTACTTC.

The chain employs TRBV28 and TRBJ2-3, with D maybe TRBD1 (5 bases). The CDR3 has 12 residues. Germline V lookup: CDR1 MDHEN, CDR2 SYDVKM. Trimming stripped 8 bases from V and 4 bases from J, with 10 bases between. The CDR3 loop is CASCDSPDTQYF. In nucleotides, the CDR3 is TGTGCCAGCTGCGACAGCCCAGATACGCAGTATTTT.

This chain joins TRBV3-1 and TRBJ2-5; tentative D call: TRBD2 (7 bases). This CDR3 has 13 amino acids. Germline CDR1 LGHDT, CDR2 YNNKEL (reference sequence). Trimming shortened V by 8 bases and J by 4 bases, and 14 bases separated the two germline ends. The CDR3 region is CASGSGGVETQYF. As DNA, the CDR3 is TGTGCCAGCGGCTCGGGGGGCGTAGAGACCCAGTACTTC.

This clonotype was detected ten times or more. V usage is TRBV7-6 and J usage is TRBJ2-1; the D is unclear. Per the germline V gene, CDR1 is SGHVS and CDR2 is FNYEAQ. Trimming took 1 base from V and 10 from J, leaving 8 bases between them. The CDR3 consists of 12 residues. The CDR3 sequence: CASSLVRTEQFF. The CDR3 DNA reads as TGTGCCAGCAGCTTAGTTCGAACAGAGCAGTTCTTC.

The chain has TRBV7-6 and TRBJ2-7, with D maybe TRBD1 (6 bases). CDR1 is SGHVS and CDR2 is FNYEAQ in the germline V gene. This CDR3 has 15 amino acids. V was trimmed by 6 bases and J by 1 base, leaving 16 bases between them. CDR3 nucleotide sequence: TGTGCCAGCAGTGAGGGGCCAGGGGCATCCTACGAGCAGTACTTC. It translates to CASSEGPGASYEQYF. The complete variable domain, with remaining parts taken from reference TRBV7-6 and TRBJ2-7, reads GAGVSQSPRYKVTKRGQDVALRCDPISGHVSLYWYRQALGQGPEFLTYFNYEAQQDKSGLPNDRFSAERPEGSISTLTIQRTEQRDSAMYRCASSEGPGASYEQYFGPGTRLTVT.

This clonotype was observed at least ten times. A much larger clone differs by one base, so this may be a read error. This chain connects TRBV7-2 to TRBJ1-1; no definite D call. CDR1 is SGHTA, CDR2 FQGNSA, per germline. V was cut by 6 bases and J by 1 base, with 6 bases left in between. This CDR3 contains 12 residues. The CDR3 loop reads CASRGENTEAFF. For the CDR3, the DNA is TGTGCCAGCAGGGGAGAGAACACTGAAGCTTTCTTT.

The chain links TRBV9 to TRBJ1-6; 10 nucleotides line up with TRBD1. Germline V CDR1 and CDR2: SGDLS, YYNGEE. The ends lost 5 bases at V and 7 bases at J; junction bases unmatched: 15. This CDR3 comprises 18 residues. CDR3 residues: CASRTGTGDLRGNSPLHF. The CDR3 nucleotides are TGTGCCAGCAGAACCGGGACAGGGGACCTGAGGGGCAATTCACCCCTCCACTTT.

The rearrangement joins TRBV28 to TRBJ1-1, with unresolved D. V lost 6 bases and J 5 bases, leaving 13 bases between the germline ends. The CDR3 is made up of 13 amino acids. Germline V gene lookup returns CDR1 MDHEN and CDR2 SYDVKM. CDR3 sequence reads: CASSYLLETEAFF. As DNA, the CDR3 is TGTGCCAGCAGCTATCTCTTGGAAACTGAAGCTTTCTTT.

This chain links TRBV29-1 with TRBJ2-4, with D possibly being TRBD2 (5 bases). V was shortened by 4 bases and J by 6 bases, with 13 bases between the two germline ends. In germline, CDR1 is SQVTM, CDR2 ANQGSEA. The CDR3 sequence is 13 residues long. CDR3 amino acids: CSVVGVEVNIQYF. The DNA of the CDR3 is TGCAGCGTTGTCGGGGTGGAGGTAAACATTCAGTACTTC.

There are many counts of this clonotype. This chain links TRBV7-8 with TRBJ2-7; maybe TRBD1 (6 bases). This CDR3 is 15 amino acids long. Trimming stripped 6 bases from V and 1 base from J, with 16 bases between. In germline, CDR1 is SGHVS, CDR2 FQNEAQ. The CDR3, as DNA: TGTGCCAGCAGTTTTTCAGGGGCCCGATCCTACGAGCAGTACGTC. Its protein product is CASSFSGARSYEQYV.

The chain has TRBV28 and TRBJ2-5; the D gene is possibly TRBD1 (6 bases). The germline V gene encodes CDR1 MDHEN and CDR2 SYDVKM. V lost 10 bases and J 0 bases, leaving 18 bases between the germline ends. CDR3 size: 15 residues. The CDR3 region has the DNA TGTGCCACCACGGCACATAGGGGGTACCAAGAGACCCAGTACTTC. It yields the protein CATTAHRGYQETQYF.

This clonotype was picked up a small number of times. The chain uses TRBV19 and TRBJ1-1, with TRBD1 matching 8 bases. Looked up from germline, CDR1 is LNHDA and CDR2 is SQIVND (reference sequence). The CDR3 is made up of 15 amino acids. J was trimmed by 5 bases and V by 7 bases; bases with no gene match: 12. The DNA of the CDR3 is TGTGCCAGTAACGTACGGACAGGGACGTTGACTGAAGCTTTCTTT. Its translation is CASNVRTGTLTEAFF. The full variable domain, rest sourced from reference TRBV19 and TRBJ1-1, is DGGITQSPKYLFRKEGQNVTLSCEQNLNHDAMYWYRQDPGQGLRLIYYSQIVNDFQKGDIAEGYSVSREKKESFPLTVTSAQKNPTAFYLCASNVRTGTLTEAFFGQGTRLTVV.

The chain employs TRBV6-8 and TRBJ2-2; no reliable D call. This CDR3 is built from 14 residues. Germline values: CDR1 MNHGY, CDR2 SAAAGT. The V and J ends lost 3 bases and 1 base respectively, with 6 bases between them. CDR3 nucleotide sequence: TGTGCCAGCAGTTATTATGAGAACACCGGGGAGCTGTTTTTT. This sequence encodes CASSYYENTGELFF.

The rearrangement joins TRBV13 to TRBJ2-4, with a possible D match to TRBD2 (5 bases). The V gene lost 8 bases and the J gene lost 5 bases, with 13 bases spanning the gap. The CDR3 runs to 13 residues. Looked up from germline, CDR1 is PRHDT and CDR2 is FYEKMQ (reference sequence). CDR3 region: CASVYYGENIQYF. The CDR3 coding sequence is TGTGCCAGCGTTTACTACGGGGAAAACATTCAGTACTTC.

This clonotype was seen only a few times. V is TRBV7-9 and J is TRBJ2-3; possible D gene TRBD2, 5 bases. The germline gives CDR1 SEHNR, CDR2 FQNEAQ (reference sequence). Between the trimmed V and J ends, which lost 3 bases and 5 bases, there was a span of 15 bases. The CDR3 extends over 15 amino acids. The CDR3 DNA reads as TGTGCCAGCAGCTTGCCAGGTTCGGCGGGAGATACGCAGTATTTT. Residues: CASSLPGSAGDTQYF.

There are many counts of this clonotype. This sequence joins TRBV12-3 or TRBV12-4 and TRBJ1-1; maybe TRBD1 (6 bases). The CDR3 length is 16 residues. The ends were cut back, 5 bases at V and 0 bases at J, with 16 bases in the middle. CDR3 in DNA: TGTGCCAGCAGTCGCCGGGACACTTACCTGAACACTGAAGCTTTCTTT. Its translation is CASSRRDTYLNTEAFF.

This clonotype was counted between two and nine times. The chain employs TRBV6-5 and TRBJ2-3, with a possible D match to TRBD2 (5 bases). Germline V gene lookup returns CDR1 MNHEY and CDR2 SVGAGI. This CDR3 is 15 amino acids long. V dropped 8 bases and J dropped 3 bases, with 18 bases sitting between them. CDR3 nucleotide sequence: TGTGCCAGCGGTTCTGGACTGTCCTTAACAGATACGCAGTATTTT. Protein sequence: CASGSGLSLTDTQYF.

At least ten counts were recorded for this clonotype. The chain couples TRBV7-9 to TRBJ2-3, with D tentatively TRBD1 (5 bases). This CDR3 region has 18 residues. V lost 0 bases to trimming and J lost 5 bases, with 21 bases between them. CDR1 and CDR2 (germline): SEHNR, FQNEAQ (reference sequence). CDR3 sequence reads: CASSLALGRVGSGDTQYF. The CDR3 DNA follows: TGTGCCAGCAGCTTAGCGCTGGGCAGGGTAGGCTCCGGAGATACGCAGTATTTT.

The chain couples TRBV27 to TRBJ2-7; the match to TRBD1 covers 12 bases. Looked up from germline, CDR1 is MNHEY and CDR2 is SMNVEV (reference sequence). V was pared by 5 bases and J by 7 bases, with 6 bases of the junction left unmatched. The CDR3 extends over 14 amino acids. Written as DNA, the CDR3 is TGTGCCAGCAGTCCAGGGACAGGGGGCAGGGAGCAGTACGTC. The encoded protein is CASSPGTGGREQYV.

This clonotype was found a few times. V and J are TRBV12-3 or TRBV12-4 and TRBJ2-7; 11 bases line up with TRBD1. This CDR3 is 15 amino acids long. After removal of 6 bases from V and 3 bases from J, the junction contained 7 bases not matched to a gene. The CDR3 reads CASSRGTGGFYEQYF. Here the CDR3 DNA reads TGTGCCAGCAGCAGGGGGACAGGGGGTTTCTACGAGCAGTACTTC.

This chain links TRBV19 with TRBJ2-2; D call uncertain. CDR3 size: 13 residues. With 6 bases removed from V and 3 bases from J, the gap between germline ends came to 8 bases. Germline CDR1 reads LNHDA; CDR2 reads SQIVND (reference sequence). The DNA for the CDR3 is TGTGCCAGTAGGCATACCGACACCGGGGAGCTGTTTTTT. It translates to CASRHTDTGELFF.

The chain links TRBV20-1 to TRBJ2-7, with D possibly being TRBD1 (6 bases). V was clipped by 3 bases and J by 0 bases, with 9 bases between them. This CDR3 comprises 13 residues. Germline V gives CDR1 DFQATT, CDR2 SNEGSKA (reference sequence). The CDR3 loop is CSARNRDSYEQYF. The CDR3 coding sequence is TGCAGTGCTAGGAACAGGGACTCCTACGAGCAGTACTTC.

This clonotype showed up many times. The chain is built from TRBV7-6 and TRBJ2-5, with 9 bases identical to TRBD1. The CDR3 length is 14 residues. CDR1 is SGHVS and CDR2 is FNYEAQ in the germline V gene. V gave up 5 bases and J gave up 5 bases; unmatched junction bases: 6. The CDR3 region is CASSTRTGEETQYF. The DNA for the CDR3 is TGTGCCAGCAGCACACGGACAGGGGAGGAGACCCAGTACTTC.

V is TRBV20-1 and J is TRBJ2-1; D gene uncertain. Germline V gene lookup returns CDR1 DFQATT and CDR2 SNEGSKA (reference sequence). The CDR3 consists of 12 residues. V was pared by 3 bases and J by 3 bases, with 6 bases between. The CDR3 here is CSARGIYNEQFF. The CDR3 bases are TGCAGTGCTAGGGGCATCTACAATGAGCAGTTCTTC.

The chain combines TRBV9 with TRBJ1-1; D ambiguous. V dropped 7 bases and J dropped 8 bases, with 12 bases sitting between them. This CDR3 region has 11 residues. The germline V gene encodes CDR1 SGDLS and CDR2 YYNGEE. The CDR3 DNA is TGTGCCAGCGGAAGGACGGACGAAGCTTTCTTT. Its translation is CASGRTDEAFF.

This clonotype was counted many times. The chain carries TRBV7-2 and TRBJ2-1; D uncertain. This CDR3 spans 12 amino acids. V gave up 4 bases and J gave up 7 bases, with 8 bases separating them. The germline CDR1 and CDR2 sequences are SGHTA and FQGNSA. The CDR3 sequence: CASSSEANEQFF. CDR3 DNA: TGTGCCAGCAGCTCCGAGGCTAATGAGCAGTTCTTC.

The chain combines TRBV15 with TRBJ2-1; 11 nucleotides agree with TRBD2. This CDR3 comprises 13 residues. Germline CDR1 reads LNHNV; CDR2 reads YYDKDF (reference sequence). The J segment lost 7 bases and the V segment lost 9 bases, leaving 5 bases of the junction unmatched. The CDR3 loop reads CATKTSGENEQFF. CDR3 DNA: TGTGCCACAAAGACTAGCGGGGAGAATGAGCAGTTCTTC.

This clonotype showed up just a few times. This chain connects TRBV6-6 to TRBJ1-5, with D unclear. This CDR3 region has 16 residues. Germline V CDR1 and CDR2: MNHNY, SVGAGI (reference sequence). V was clipped by 7 bases and J by 0 bases, with 16 bases between them. The CDR3 DNA reads as TGTGCCAGCACCCACGCCAGGTTTGATAGCAATCAGCCCCAGCATTTT. Translated, it gives CASTHARFDSNQPQHF.

J is TRBJ2-1 and V is TRBV12-3 or TRBV12-4, with 7 nucleotides matching TRBD2. With 10 bases clipped from V and 4 bases from J, the junction kept 13 bases outside the gene matches. The CDR3 runs 15 residues. CDR3 sequence reads: CATAVAGSPYNEQFF. The CDR3 DNA reads TGTGCCACTGCGGTAGCGGGCTCTCCTTACAATGAGCAGTTCTTC.

This clonotype has a handful of counts. The chain combines TRBV2 with TRBJ2-5; 11 nucleotides align to TRBD1. There are 15 residues in the CDR3. The junction had 6 bases not matched to a gene; V was cut back by 8 bases and J by 1 base. CDR1 is SNHLY, CDR2 FYNNEI, per germline. CDR3 residues: CASVRDRGFQETQYF. The DNA of the CDR3 is TGTGCCAGCGTCCGGGACAGGGGGTTCCAAGAGACCCAGTACTTC.